These 28 T cell receptor beta chains were all obtained from the same sample, sequenced in a study of T cell changes during pregnancy in multiple sclerosis. Sequencing was performed with immunoSEQ multiplex PCR; in TCRdb, only in-frame clones are kept and a portion is missing. The sample contains more than 20,000 clones, 91% of which appear only once. Sequences were derived from CD4+ T cells from peripheral blood mononuclear cells, sampled in the third trimester of pregnancy. Every receptor here comes from a female donor with multiple sclerosis, enrolled in a pregnancy study.

The V and J genes are TRBV18 and TRBJ1-1, with D uncertain. V was clipped by 4 bases and J by 0 bases, with 9 bases between them. The CDR3 has 14 amino acids. Germline V gives CDR1 KGHSH, CDR2 LQKENI. The CDR3 DNA follows: TGTGCCAGCTCACAATATGAGATGAACACTGAAGCTTTCTTT. It is translated as CASSQYEMNTEAFF.

CDR3 sequence: CASSITPRGRGAGELFF. CDR3 bases: TGTGCCAGCAGCATAACTCCTAGGGGGCGCGGCGCCGGGGAGCTGTTTTTT. The J gene is TRBJ2-2, the V gene TRBV5-4; TRBD1 agrees at 7 bases. This CDR3 is 17 amino acids long. Unmatched junction bases numbered 15, after V lost 4 bases and J lost 6 bases. Germline CDR1 reads SGHNT; CDR2 reads YYREEE (reference sequence). Looking up the rest from reference TRBV5-4 and TRBJ2-2 gives the full variable domain: ETGVTQSPTHLIKTRGQQVTLRCSSQSGHNTVSWYQQALGQGPQFIFQYYREEENGRGNFPPRFSGLQFPNYSSELNVNALELDDSALYLCASSITPRGRGAGELFFGEGSRLTVL.

J is TRBJ1-1 and V is TRBV5-1; 10 bases are shared with TRBD1. The CDR3 has 17 amino acids. Per germline, CDR1 SGHRS and CDR2 YFSETQ. V lost 0 bases to trimming and J lost 4 bases; unmatched junction nucleotides: 9. CDR3 region: CASSLALGQGSSTEAFF. The CDR3 DNA reads as TGCGCCAGCAGCTTGGCTCTGGGACAGGGGAGTAGCACTGAAGCTTTCTTT.

This chain links TRBV5-1 with TRBJ1-5; D call uncertain. The V gene lost 5 bases and the J gene lost 2 bases, with 8 bases spanning the gap. There are 13 residues in the CDR3. Germline V gene data show CDR1 as SGHRS and CDR2 as YFSETQ. CDR3 nucleotides: TGCGCCAGCAGTAGAGAGGGCAATCAGCCCCAGCATTTT. It specifies CASSREGNQPQHF.

This clone was counted only a few times. CDR3 residues: CASSPITPGTVDSGNTIYF. CDR3 DNA sequence: TGTGCCAGCAGTCCGATTACCCCCGGGACTGTTGACTCTGGAAACACCATATATTTT. V and J are TRBV2 and TRBJ1-3; a weak D match, TRBD1 (5 bases). This CDR3 contains 19 residues. Germline CDR1 SNHLY, CDR2 FYNNEI. The V end lost 5 bases, the J end lost 0 bases, and 23 bases lay between the germline ends.

V usage is TRBV28 and J usage is TRBJ1-2, with D maybe TRBD1 (6 bases). Germline V CDR1 and CDR2: MDHEN, SYDVKM. This CDR3 comprises 15 residues. Trimming left V 6 bases short and J 4 bases short, with 18 bases between. The CDR3 sequence is CASRSLGGALYGYTF. Written as DNA, the CDR3 is TGTGCCAGCAGGTCCCTCGGGGGGGCTCTCTATGGCTACACCTTC.

The chain recombines TRBV7-8 with TRBJ1-2, with 7 positions matching TRBD1. The CDR3 is made up of 12 amino acids. Germline CDR1 reads SGHVS; CDR2 reads FQNEAQ. Losses at the gene ends were 5 bases for V and 6 bases for J; bases not matched to a gene: 3. The CDR3 DNA reads as TGTGCCAGCAGCCGGGACAGCGATGGCTACACCTTC. Protein sequence: CASSRDSDGYTF.

The V gene is TRBV19, the J gene TRBJ1-3, with D unclear. The V end lost 2 bases, the J end lost 0 bases, and 5 bases lay between the germline ends. Germline CDR1 reads LNHDA; CDR2 reads SQIVND (reference sequence). The length of the CDR3 is 14 residues. The CDR3 protein is CASSIWSSGNTIYF. Written as DNA, the CDR3 is TGTGCCAGTAGTATATGGAGCTCTGGAAACACCATATATTTT. Filled out from reference TRBV19 and TRBJ1-3, the complete variable domain reads DGGITQSPKYLFRKEGQNVTLSCEQNLNHDAMYWYRQDPGQGLRLIYYSQIVNDFQKGDIAEGYSVSREKKESFPLTVTSAQKNPTAFYLCASSIWSSGNTIYFGEGSWLTVV.

The chain combines TRBV5-1 with TRBJ1-4, with 9 bases that match TRBD1. Per germline, CDR1 SGHRS and CDR2 YFSETQ. V shed 4 bases and J 5 bases; nucleotides not matched to a gene: 9. The CDR3 has 16 residues. The CDR3 loop reads CASSLPTGTGNEKLFF. The CDR3 bases are TGCGCCAGCAGCCTTCCCACCGGGACAGGGAATGAAAAACTGTTTTTT.

The rearrangement joins TRBV7-3 to TRBJ2-2; D unclear. CDR1 is SGHTA and CDR2 is FQGTGA in the germline V gene. There are 13 residues in the CDR3. Trimming took off 5 bases at V and 7 bases at J, with 11 bases between the two ends. The DNA for the CDR3 is TGTGCCAGCAGCCCCCGCGGTGACGGGGAGCTGTTTTTT. This encodes CASSPRGDGELFF.

This rearrangement joins TRBV2 to TRBJ2-3; D call uncertain. The V gene's germline CDR1 is SNHLY and CDR2 FYNNEI. V was clipped by 6 bases and J by 4 bases, with 8 bases between them. The CDR3 totals 12 residues. The CDR3 protein is CASRAVADTQYF. The CDR3 DNA reads as TGTGCCAGCAGGGCCGTGGCAGATACGCAGTATTTT.

This chain uses TRBV5-6 with TRBJ2-2; TRBD2 aligns across 11 bases. CDR3 size: 19 residues. Germline-derived CDR1 and CDR2 are SGHDT and YYEEEE. The trim removed 1 base at V and 0 bases at J, leaving 8 bases unmatched. The CDR3 loop reads CASSLSSGGTFANTGELFF. CDR3 nucleotide sequence: TGTGCCAGCAGCTTGTCTAGCGGGGGGACCTTCGCGAACACCGGGGAGCTGTTTTTT.

J is TRBJ2-3 and V is TRBV28; D is undetermined. From germline, CDR1 is MDHEN and CDR2 SYDVKM. V was pared by 6 bases and J by 8 bases, with 18 bases between. The CDR3 has 14 amino acids. Written as DNA, the CDR3 is TGTGCCAGCAGCCAATCTAAGTCGACACCTACGCAGTATTTT. Residues: CASSQSKSTPTQYF.

This sequence joins TRBV10-3 and TRBJ1-1; 7 positions agree with TRBD1. The length of the CDR3 is 14 residues. From germline, CDR1 is ENHRY and CDR2 SYGVKD. Unmatched junction bases numbered 11, after V lost 7 bases and J lost 6 bases. The CDR3 sequence is CAITPTDRVAEAFF. The CDR3 bases are TGTGCCATCACCCCTACTGACAGGGTCGCTGAAGCTTTCTTT.

J is TRBJ2-7 and V is TRBV5-8; TRBD2 matches at 7 bases. Germline lookup yields CDR1 SGHTS and CDR2 YDEGEE. J gave up 6 bases and V 9 bases, and 12 bases lay outside the gene matches. The CDR3 sequence is 13 residues long. The CDR3 sequence is CATQLRWGGEQYF. The CDR3 nucleotides read TGTGCCACCCAGCTCAGGTGGGGGGGCGAGCAGTACTTC.

J is TRBJ2-6 and V is TRBV27; D not certain. The CDR3 spans 16 residues. Germline V gene data show CDR1 as MNHEY and CDR2 as SMNVEV (reference sequence). V was shortened by 1 base and J by 1 base, with 8 bases between the two germline ends. This CDR3 is CASSLWALSGANVLTF. The CDR3 DNA is TGTGCCAGCAGTTTATGGGCCCTATCTGGGGCCAACGTCCTGACTTTC.

The gene calls are TRBV29-1 and TRBJ2-5; 12 nucleotides match TRBD2. The CDR3 extends over 15 amino acids. V shed 7 bases and J 5 bases; nucleotides not matched to a gene: 11. CDR1 is SQVTM, CDR2 ANQGSEA, per germline. The CDR3: CSGGPTSGGRETQYF. The CDR3 coding sequence is TGCAGCGGGGGGCCCACTAGCGGGGGGCGGGAGACCCAGTACTTC.

The chain employs TRBV28 and TRBJ1-1, with 8 bases matching TRBD1. CDR1 MDHEN and CDR2 SYDVKM come from the germline V gene. V lost 4 bases and J lost 6; bases outside the gene matches: 10. There are 15 residues in the CDR3. The CDR3 DNA reads TGTGCCAGCAGTTCCGCGACAGGGGCCCTCCCTGAAGCTTTCTTT. It encodes CASSSATGALPEAFF.

V usage is TRBV5-1 and J usage is TRBJ2-2; 8 bases are a match to TRBD1. The CDR3 is made up of 16 amino acids. The junction had 15 bases not matched to a gene; V was cut back by 7 bases and J by 7 bases. Per germline, CDR1 SGHRS and CDR2 YFSETQ. The CDR3 DNA reads as TGCGCCAGCCACAATTTAATGACAGGGGAGAACGGGGAGCTGTTTTTT. Protein product: CASHNLMTGENGELFF.

The genes are TRBV13 and TRBJ2-3, with TRBD2 matching over 9 bases. The CDR3 consists of 17 residues. Germline lookup yields CDR1 PRHDT and CDR2 FYEKMQ (reference sequence). J lost 3 bases, V lost 5 bases, and 12 bases had no gene match. The CDR3 spells CASSQRRGGESTDTQYF. The DNA of the CDR3 is TGTGCCAGCAGCCAAAGACGCGGGGGGGAATCGACAGATACGCAGTATTTT. Complete variable domain (other parts from reference TRBV13 and TRBJ2-3): AAGVIQSPRHLIKEKRETATLKCYPIPRHDTVYWYQQGPGQDPQFLISFYEKMQSDKGSIPDRFSAQQFSDYHSELNMSSLELGDSALYFCASSQRRGGESTDTQYFGPGTRLTVL.

This rearrangement joins TRBV2 to TRBJ1-4; 7 nucleotides agree with TRBD1. V shed 5 bases and J 7 bases; nucleotides not matched to a gene: 10. Germline V gives CDR1 SNHLY, CDR2 FYNNEI. The CDR3 is made up of 15 amino acids. The CDR3 DNA reads as TGTGCCAGCAGTCTCCGACGGGACAGCAGTGAAAAACTGTTTTTT. Its protein product is CASSLRRDSSEKLFF.

V and J are TRBV5-1 and TRBJ2-7; D unclear. Trimming removed 0 bases at V and 0 bases at J, with 13 bases between. The length of the CDR3 is 16 residues. Looked up from germline, CDR1 is SGHRS and CDR2 is YFSETQ. CDR3 DNA: TGCGCCAGCAGCTTGGATCGCACCCCTAGCTCCTACGAGCAGTACTTC. It translates to CASSLDRTPSSYEQYF.

The chain uses TRBV18 and TRBJ1-1, with unresolved D. CDR3 length: 15 amino acids. The germline V gene encodes CDR1 KGHSH and CDR2 LQKENI. Trimming removed 2 bases at V and 6 bases at J, with 16 bases between. In DNA form, the CDR3 reads TGTGCCAGCTCACCAAACGACTATCCGGCCGCTGAAGCTTTCTTT. It encodes CASSPNDYPAAEAFF. Variable domain in full (rest from reference TRBV18 and TRBJ1-1): NAGVMQNPRHLVRRRGQEARLRCSPMKGHSHVYWYRQLPEEGLKFMVYLQKENIIDESGMPKERFSAEFPKEGPSILRIQQVVRGDSAAYFCASSPNDYPAAEAFFGQGTRLTVV.

Of note for this clone: A junction end diverges from the germline sequence, so it may reflect a read error. The chain employs TRBV5-1 and TRBJ2-5; tentative D call: TRBD1 (5 bases). Germline CDR1 SGHRS, CDR2 YFSETQ. This CDR3 is built from 12 residues. The CDR3, as DNA: TGCGCCAGCAGCTTAGAAGGGGCCACCCCGTACTTC. Amino acid sequence: CASSLEGATPYF.

The chain employs TRBV11-2 and TRBJ2-5, with D possibly being TRBD1 (5 bases). V lost 5 bases, J lost 5 bases, and 12 bases lay in between. CDR1 is SGHAT and CDR2 is FQNNGV in the germline V gene. The CDR3 extends over 13 amino acids. In DNA form, the CDR3 reads TGTGCCAGCAGCCGACAGACCGACGAGACCCAGTACTTC. It codes for CASSRQTDETQYF.

V is TRBV18 and J is TRBJ1-6; no clear D. CDR1 KGHSH and CDR2 LQKENI come from the germline V gene. This CDR3 is built from 13 residues. V was clipped by 2 bases and J by 13 bases, with 12 bases between them. The CDR3 coding sequence is TGTGCCAGCTCACCAAGCATCTCCGTCCCCCTCCACTTT. This gives the protein CASSPSISVPLHF.

This clone was found once. The rearrangement links TRBV19 to TRBJ1-2; 11 positions agree with TRBD1. Trimming at V came to 3 bases and at J to 10 bases, leaving 13 bases not matched to a gene. The CDR3 loop spans 16 amino acids. CDR1 and CDR2 from the germline V gene are LNHDA and SQIVND (reference sequence). The CDR3 sequence is CASSIPPGQGGGIYTF. Written as DNA, the CDR3 is TGTGCCAGTAGTATCCCCCCGGGACAGGGGGGTGGGATCTACACCTTC.

The V and J genes are TRBV5-3 and TRBJ2-2, with 11 bases matching TRBD2. TRBV5-3 is designated an ORF whose function remains uncertain. The J segment lost 4 bases and the V segment lost 4 bases, leaving 6 bases of the junction unmatched. The CDR3 contains 16 residues. Here the CDR3 reads CARSKIAGGLTGELFF. As DNA, the CDR3 is TGTGCCAGAAGCAAAATAGCGGGGGGGCTCACCGGGGAGCTGTTTTTT.